The present T cell receptor beta chain was sequenced within a study of control samples from healthy donors and cancer patients. Method: immunoSEQ multiplex PCR; TCRdb's copy keeps in-frame clones and lacks some. The sample records 200,000 or so clones, about 94% being singletons. Germline-derived CDR1 and CDR2 are SGHRS and YFSETQ. CDR3 length: 13 residues. V lost 1 base to trimming and J lost 1 base, with 4 bases between them. The sequenced sample was blood. V gene TRBV5-1 combines with J gene TRBJ2-3; D uncertain. The origin of this receptor is a man in his fifties in good health. CDR3 residues: CASSLPRTDTQYF. The CDR3 bases are TGCGCCAGCAGCTTGCCCCGCACAGATACGCAGTATTTT.